The subject of this entry is one T cell receptor (beta chain). The data belong to a study of blood T cell repertoires in COVID-19. Study overall: T cells, B-cell-depleted T cells, or PBMCs supplied cDNA or gDNA.

This CDR3 spans 17 amino acids. The V gene lost 2 bases and the J gene lost 4 bases, with 20 bases spanning the gap. Per germline, CDR1 SEHNR and CDR2 FQNEAQ (reference sequence). The table came from immunoSEQ multiplex PCR; TCRdb's copy has only in-frame clones and leaves some out. The top ten hold less than 4.5% of the sample, which has 100,000 to 150,000 clones, approximately 90% seen once. The receptor was derived from a man aged 55 to 70 with COVID-19, enrolled during active disease. This chain joins TRBV7-9 and TRBJ2-5; a weak D match, TRBD1 (6 bases). Sequences were obtained from peripheral blood. The chain's CDR3 is CASSLLSGAGVGETQYF. The CDR3 DNA reads as TGTGCCAGCAGCTTACTTTCTGGGGCAGGGGTGGGAGAGACCCAGTACTTC.